This T cell receptor beta chain emerged from a study of cytomegalovirus exposure and HLA in healthy donors. Study in general: From HLA-typed donors, an early data release held around 85 million unique TCRs.

The CDR3 is 14 amino acids. Germline CDR1 and CDR2: SGHVS and FQNEAQ. The ends were cut back, 5 bases at V and 3 bases at J, with 13 bases in the middle. PCR used 60 Vbeta primers and 13 Jbeta primers. Only in-frame clones appear in the TCRdb table, and some are missing; sequencing was by immunoSEQ multiplex PCR. The table lists around 100,000 clones, around 83% of them singletons. The V call is TRBV7-8, the J call TRBJ1-1; D gene uncertain. Sequencing was done on a sample of PBMCs. This receptor was identified in a man aged 30 to 45 in good health and CMV-seropositive. The CDR3 protein is CASSPRWRDTEAFF. The CDR3 DNA is TGTGCCAGCAGCCCGCGGTGGAGAGACACTGAAGCTTTCTTT. Complete variable domain (other parts from reference TRBV7-8 and TRBJ1-1): GAGVSQSPRYKVAKRGQDVALRCDPISGHVSLFWYQQALGQGPEFLTYFQNEAQLDKSGLPSDRFFAERPEGSVSTLKIQRTQQEDSAVYLCASSPRWRDTEAFFGQGTRLTVV.